The 21 T cell receptor beta chains below all came from one sample that was sequenced in a study of blood T cell repertoires in COVID-19. Clones were sequenced by immunoSEQ multiplex PCR, and TCRdb holds only the in-frame ones, with some missing. The sample holds roughly 480,000 clones, roughly 89% seen once. The sample comprised peripheral blood. Receptor source: a man between 18 and 35 years old with COVID-19, enrolled during active disease.

The chain recombines TRBV19 with TRBJ1-1, with D possibly TRBD1 on 5 matching bases. V was cut by 4 bases and J by 8 bases, with 11 bases left in between. Germline V gene sequence: CDR1 LNHDA, CDR2 SQIVND (reference sequence). This CDR3 contains 12 residues. In DNA, the CDR3 is TGTGCCAGTAGTAGTGGGGCACTCGAAGCTTTCTTT. Amino acid sequence: CASSSGALEAFF.

Comment on this clone: An end of the junction does not agree with germline; a read error may underlie this. The V and J genes are TRBV18 and TRBJ2-3, with D unresolved. The CDR3 length is 13 residues. CDR1 is KGHSH and CDR2 is LQKENI in the germline V gene. The DNA of the CDR3 is TGTGCCGGCTCACCTATCCAGACAGATACGCAGTATTTT. It encodes CAGSPIQTDTQYF.

The genes are TRBV19 and TRBJ1-4, with 9 nucleotides matching TRBD1. Germline V CDR1 and CDR2: LNHDA, SQIVND (reference sequence). J gave up 4 bases and V 4 bases, and 4 bases lay outside the gene matches. This CDR3 has 15 residues. CDR3 amino acids: CASSTPTGGNEKLFF. The CDR3 DNA follows: TGTGCCAGTAGTACTCCGACAGGGGGTAATGAAAAACTGTTTTTT. The full variable domain, rest sourced from reference TRBV19 and TRBJ1-4, is DGGITQSPKYLFRKEGQNVTLSCEQNLNHDAMYWYRQDPGQGLRLIYYSQIVNDFQKGDIAEGYSVSREKKESFPLTVTSAQKNPTAFYLCASSTPTGGNEKLFFGSGTQLSVL.

The V gene is TRBV23-1, the J gene TRBJ2-7, with TRBD1 as a possible D gene (6 bases). Being an ORF, TRBV23-1 has a function that is uncertain. The length of the CDR3 is 20 residues. The ends were cut back, 2 bases at V and 6 bases at J, with 32 bases in the middle. The DNA of the CDR3 is TGCGCCAGCAGTCAAAAGCCCGATTCCCCTCCGACAGGCCCGATAAGCGAGCAGTACTTC. Residues: CASSQKPDSPPTGPISEQYF.

The count of this clone is one. The chain links TRBV2 to TRBJ1-1; D may be TRBD1 (5 bases). Germline lookup yields CDR1 SNHLY and CDR2 FYNNEI. The V gene lost 6 bases and the J gene lost 3 bases, with 14 bases spanning the gap. The CDR3 consists of 14 residues. The CDR3: CASRGPGSDTEAFF. CDR3 coding DNA: TGTGCCAGCAGGGGCCCAGGGTCAGACACTGAAGCTTTCTTT. Combining the CDR3 with reference TRBV2 and TRBJ1-1 gives the whole variable domain EPEVTQTPSHQVTQMGQEVILRCVPISNHLYFYWYRQILGQKVEFLVSFYNNEISEKSEIFDDQFSVERPDGSNFTLKIRSTKLEDSAMYFCASRGPGSDTEAFFGQGTRLTVV.

V is TRBV14 and J is TRBJ2-7; tentative D call: TRBD2 (5 bases). Trimming left V 0 bases short and J 2 bases short, with 14 bases between. The CDR3 has 16 amino acids. Germline values: CDR1 SGHDN, CDR2 FVKESK. The CDR3 reads CASSQDPDPRAYEQYF. CDR3 bases: TGTGCCAGCAGCCAAGATCCGGACCCGCGGGCCTACGAGCAGTACTTC.

V is TRBV19 and J is TRBJ2-7; D is uncertain. There are 13 residues in the CDR3. Germline loops: CDR1 LNHDA, CDR2 SQIVND (reference sequence). Between the trimmed V and J ends, which lost 5 bases and 3 bases, there was a span of 11 bases. Written as DNA, the CDR3 is TGTGCCAGTAGTCCATCGGAGAGCTACGAGCAGTACTTC. Its translation is CASSPSESYEQYF.

This clone occurred once. The gene calls are TRBV14 and TRBJ2-3; 12 bases align to TRBD1. The CDR3 extends over 16 amino acids. Trimming cost V 4 bases and J 4 bases; bases outside gene matches: 6. Looked up from germline, CDR1 is SGHDN and CDR2 is FVKESK. The CDR3 region has the DNA TGTGCCAGCAGCCCTAGAGGGACAGGGGGCGCAGATACGCAGTATTTT. This codes for CASSPRGTGGADTQYF.

The V gene is TRBV3-1 (or the pseudogene TRBV3-2), the J gene TRBJ2-4, with 9 bases identical to TRBD2. CDR3 length: 19 residues. CDR1 and CDR2 (germline): LGHDT, YNNKEL (reference sequence). Losses at the gene ends were 0 bases for V and 0 bases for J; bases not matched to a gene: 9. The CDR3 protein is CASSQELAGGWVAKNIQYF. CDR3 nucleotide sequence: TGTGCCAGCAGCCAAGAATTGGCGGGGGGGTGGGTAGCCAAAAACATTCAGTACTTC.

This clone was detected only a few times. The V and J genes are TRBV15 and TRBJ1-1; D might be TRBD1 (6 bases). The CDR3 consists of 13 residues. V was shortened by 1 base and J by 3 bases, with 6 bases between the two germline ends. Germline V gene sequence: CDR1 LNHNV, CDR2 YYDKDF (reference sequence). In DNA form, the CDR3 reads TGTGCCACCAGCAGAGGGGGGCACACTGAAGCTTTCTTT. This sequence encodes CATSRGGHTEAFF.

This rearrangement joins TRBV2 to TRBJ2-5, with 10 bases matching TRBD2. With 10 bases clipped from V and 3 bases from J, the junction kept 14 bases outside the gene matches. CDR3 size: 16 residues. The V gene's germline CDR1 is SNHLY and CDR2 FYNNEI. CDR3 DNA: TGTGCCACGACGGGCGGACTAGCGGTAACGAAAGAGACCCAGTACTTC. Its translation: CATTGGLAVTKETQYF.

The chain employs TRBV29-1 and TRBJ1-1, with no clear D. V was clipped by 5 bases and J by 2 bases, with 18 bases between them. Per the germline V gene, CDR1 is SQVTM and CDR2 is ANQGSEA. This CDR3 region has 15 residues. Here the CDR3 DNA reads TGCAGCGTTTCTTACTACTCGGTCGTCAACACTGAAGCTTTCTTT. Amino acids: CSVSYYSVVNTEAFF.

J is TRBJ2-7 and V is TRBV19, with D unclear. CDR1 LNHDA and CDR2 SQIVND come from the germline V gene (reference sequence). CDR3 length equals 16 residues. V lost 5 bases, J lost 3 bases, and 20 bases lay in between. The CDR3 coding sequence is TGTGCCAGTAGTTCCGGCCTCGGCACTACGGGCTACGAGCAGTACTTC. It specifies CASSSGLGTTGYEQYF.

The V gene is TRBV6-5, the J gene TRBJ1-2; D may be TRBD1 (6 bases). Germline V lookup: CDR1 MNHEY, CDR2 SVGAGI. The V and J ends lost 7 bases and 6 bases respectively, with 9 bases between them. The CDR3 has 11 amino acids. DNA of the CDR3: TGTGCCAGCAAACAGGGAGATGGCTACACCTTC. It specifies CASKQGDGYTF.

The chain joins TRBV5-4 to TRBJ2-3; TRBD2 matches 7 bases. CDR3 size: 16 residues. The trim removed 4 bases at V and 5 bases at J, leaving 13 bases unmatched. Per the germline V gene, CDR1 is SGHNT and CDR2 is YYREEE (reference sequence). For the CDR3, the DNA is TGTGCCAGCAGCCTCCCGGGCGGCGGGAGTGTAGATACGCAGTATTTT. Amino acids: CASSLPGGGSVDTQYF.

This clone was counted a few times. This CDR3 is CASSLGHNYGYTF. CDR3 nucleotide sequence: TGTGCCAGCAGTTTAGGGCATAACTATGGCTACACCTTC. This chain connects TRBV12-3 or TRBV12-4 to TRBJ1-2, with no clear D. CDR3 length equals 13 residues. Trimming removed 1 base from V and 1 base from J, with 4 bases in between.

The chain couples TRBV24-1 to TRBJ1-1; TRBD1 matches at 10 bases. V shed 1 base, J shed 6 bases, and the junction held 16 bases outside the gene matches. The CDR3 length is 19 residues. CDR1 is KGHDR and CDR2 is SFDVKD in the germline V gene. In DNA, the CDR3 is TGTGCCACCAGTGATTTAATCAGGGGACAGGGGAGTTCGGTGGCTGAAGCTTTCTTT. It specifies CATSDLIRGQGSSVAEAFF.

The chain combines TRBV20-1 with TRBJ1-3; D is unresolved. V was trimmed by 5 bases and J by 6 bases, leaving 8 bases between them. Germline-derived CDR1 and CDR2 are DFQATT and SNEGSKA (reference sequence). The CDR3 covers 11 residues. The CDR3 DNA sequence: TGCAGTGCTGCCTCTAAAAACACCATATATTTT. The encoded protein is CSAASKNTIYF.

On this clone itself: Other DNA sequences in the sample encode the same CDR3. The V gene is TRBV14, the J gene TRBJ1-1; no reliable D call. Germline CDR1 is SGHDN and CDR2 is FVKESK. Trimming pared 0 bases from V and 2 bases from J, leaving 4 bases between. The CDR3 contains 13 residues. CDR3 protein: CASSQERNTEAFF. The CDR3 bases are TGTGCCAGCAGCCAAGAGCGTAACACTGAAGCTTTCTTT.

The rearrangement joins TRBV4-1 to TRBJ2-2, with D possibly matching TRBD1 (6 bases). The ends were cut back, 4 bases at V and 2 bases at J, with 17 bases in the middle. The germline V gene has CDR1 MGHRA and CDR2 YSYEKL. This CDR3 has 17 amino acids. In nucleotides, the CDR3 is TGCGCCAGCAGCCCTCGGGACAACCCCGTTAACACCGGGGAGCTGTTTTTT. This translates into CASSPRDNPVNTGELFF.

This clone was picked up a small number of times. V gene TRBV7-3 combines with J gene TRBJ2-7; maybe TRBD1 (5 bases). CDR3 length equals 14 residues. V was trimmed by 8 bases and J by 3 bases, leaving 17 bases between them. The germline V gene has CDR1 SGHTA and CDR2 FQGTGA. The CDR3 reads CASPLPRVGYEQYF. CDR3 sequence (DNA): TGTGCCAGCCCTCTTCCCAGGGTAGGCTACGAGCAGTACTTC.